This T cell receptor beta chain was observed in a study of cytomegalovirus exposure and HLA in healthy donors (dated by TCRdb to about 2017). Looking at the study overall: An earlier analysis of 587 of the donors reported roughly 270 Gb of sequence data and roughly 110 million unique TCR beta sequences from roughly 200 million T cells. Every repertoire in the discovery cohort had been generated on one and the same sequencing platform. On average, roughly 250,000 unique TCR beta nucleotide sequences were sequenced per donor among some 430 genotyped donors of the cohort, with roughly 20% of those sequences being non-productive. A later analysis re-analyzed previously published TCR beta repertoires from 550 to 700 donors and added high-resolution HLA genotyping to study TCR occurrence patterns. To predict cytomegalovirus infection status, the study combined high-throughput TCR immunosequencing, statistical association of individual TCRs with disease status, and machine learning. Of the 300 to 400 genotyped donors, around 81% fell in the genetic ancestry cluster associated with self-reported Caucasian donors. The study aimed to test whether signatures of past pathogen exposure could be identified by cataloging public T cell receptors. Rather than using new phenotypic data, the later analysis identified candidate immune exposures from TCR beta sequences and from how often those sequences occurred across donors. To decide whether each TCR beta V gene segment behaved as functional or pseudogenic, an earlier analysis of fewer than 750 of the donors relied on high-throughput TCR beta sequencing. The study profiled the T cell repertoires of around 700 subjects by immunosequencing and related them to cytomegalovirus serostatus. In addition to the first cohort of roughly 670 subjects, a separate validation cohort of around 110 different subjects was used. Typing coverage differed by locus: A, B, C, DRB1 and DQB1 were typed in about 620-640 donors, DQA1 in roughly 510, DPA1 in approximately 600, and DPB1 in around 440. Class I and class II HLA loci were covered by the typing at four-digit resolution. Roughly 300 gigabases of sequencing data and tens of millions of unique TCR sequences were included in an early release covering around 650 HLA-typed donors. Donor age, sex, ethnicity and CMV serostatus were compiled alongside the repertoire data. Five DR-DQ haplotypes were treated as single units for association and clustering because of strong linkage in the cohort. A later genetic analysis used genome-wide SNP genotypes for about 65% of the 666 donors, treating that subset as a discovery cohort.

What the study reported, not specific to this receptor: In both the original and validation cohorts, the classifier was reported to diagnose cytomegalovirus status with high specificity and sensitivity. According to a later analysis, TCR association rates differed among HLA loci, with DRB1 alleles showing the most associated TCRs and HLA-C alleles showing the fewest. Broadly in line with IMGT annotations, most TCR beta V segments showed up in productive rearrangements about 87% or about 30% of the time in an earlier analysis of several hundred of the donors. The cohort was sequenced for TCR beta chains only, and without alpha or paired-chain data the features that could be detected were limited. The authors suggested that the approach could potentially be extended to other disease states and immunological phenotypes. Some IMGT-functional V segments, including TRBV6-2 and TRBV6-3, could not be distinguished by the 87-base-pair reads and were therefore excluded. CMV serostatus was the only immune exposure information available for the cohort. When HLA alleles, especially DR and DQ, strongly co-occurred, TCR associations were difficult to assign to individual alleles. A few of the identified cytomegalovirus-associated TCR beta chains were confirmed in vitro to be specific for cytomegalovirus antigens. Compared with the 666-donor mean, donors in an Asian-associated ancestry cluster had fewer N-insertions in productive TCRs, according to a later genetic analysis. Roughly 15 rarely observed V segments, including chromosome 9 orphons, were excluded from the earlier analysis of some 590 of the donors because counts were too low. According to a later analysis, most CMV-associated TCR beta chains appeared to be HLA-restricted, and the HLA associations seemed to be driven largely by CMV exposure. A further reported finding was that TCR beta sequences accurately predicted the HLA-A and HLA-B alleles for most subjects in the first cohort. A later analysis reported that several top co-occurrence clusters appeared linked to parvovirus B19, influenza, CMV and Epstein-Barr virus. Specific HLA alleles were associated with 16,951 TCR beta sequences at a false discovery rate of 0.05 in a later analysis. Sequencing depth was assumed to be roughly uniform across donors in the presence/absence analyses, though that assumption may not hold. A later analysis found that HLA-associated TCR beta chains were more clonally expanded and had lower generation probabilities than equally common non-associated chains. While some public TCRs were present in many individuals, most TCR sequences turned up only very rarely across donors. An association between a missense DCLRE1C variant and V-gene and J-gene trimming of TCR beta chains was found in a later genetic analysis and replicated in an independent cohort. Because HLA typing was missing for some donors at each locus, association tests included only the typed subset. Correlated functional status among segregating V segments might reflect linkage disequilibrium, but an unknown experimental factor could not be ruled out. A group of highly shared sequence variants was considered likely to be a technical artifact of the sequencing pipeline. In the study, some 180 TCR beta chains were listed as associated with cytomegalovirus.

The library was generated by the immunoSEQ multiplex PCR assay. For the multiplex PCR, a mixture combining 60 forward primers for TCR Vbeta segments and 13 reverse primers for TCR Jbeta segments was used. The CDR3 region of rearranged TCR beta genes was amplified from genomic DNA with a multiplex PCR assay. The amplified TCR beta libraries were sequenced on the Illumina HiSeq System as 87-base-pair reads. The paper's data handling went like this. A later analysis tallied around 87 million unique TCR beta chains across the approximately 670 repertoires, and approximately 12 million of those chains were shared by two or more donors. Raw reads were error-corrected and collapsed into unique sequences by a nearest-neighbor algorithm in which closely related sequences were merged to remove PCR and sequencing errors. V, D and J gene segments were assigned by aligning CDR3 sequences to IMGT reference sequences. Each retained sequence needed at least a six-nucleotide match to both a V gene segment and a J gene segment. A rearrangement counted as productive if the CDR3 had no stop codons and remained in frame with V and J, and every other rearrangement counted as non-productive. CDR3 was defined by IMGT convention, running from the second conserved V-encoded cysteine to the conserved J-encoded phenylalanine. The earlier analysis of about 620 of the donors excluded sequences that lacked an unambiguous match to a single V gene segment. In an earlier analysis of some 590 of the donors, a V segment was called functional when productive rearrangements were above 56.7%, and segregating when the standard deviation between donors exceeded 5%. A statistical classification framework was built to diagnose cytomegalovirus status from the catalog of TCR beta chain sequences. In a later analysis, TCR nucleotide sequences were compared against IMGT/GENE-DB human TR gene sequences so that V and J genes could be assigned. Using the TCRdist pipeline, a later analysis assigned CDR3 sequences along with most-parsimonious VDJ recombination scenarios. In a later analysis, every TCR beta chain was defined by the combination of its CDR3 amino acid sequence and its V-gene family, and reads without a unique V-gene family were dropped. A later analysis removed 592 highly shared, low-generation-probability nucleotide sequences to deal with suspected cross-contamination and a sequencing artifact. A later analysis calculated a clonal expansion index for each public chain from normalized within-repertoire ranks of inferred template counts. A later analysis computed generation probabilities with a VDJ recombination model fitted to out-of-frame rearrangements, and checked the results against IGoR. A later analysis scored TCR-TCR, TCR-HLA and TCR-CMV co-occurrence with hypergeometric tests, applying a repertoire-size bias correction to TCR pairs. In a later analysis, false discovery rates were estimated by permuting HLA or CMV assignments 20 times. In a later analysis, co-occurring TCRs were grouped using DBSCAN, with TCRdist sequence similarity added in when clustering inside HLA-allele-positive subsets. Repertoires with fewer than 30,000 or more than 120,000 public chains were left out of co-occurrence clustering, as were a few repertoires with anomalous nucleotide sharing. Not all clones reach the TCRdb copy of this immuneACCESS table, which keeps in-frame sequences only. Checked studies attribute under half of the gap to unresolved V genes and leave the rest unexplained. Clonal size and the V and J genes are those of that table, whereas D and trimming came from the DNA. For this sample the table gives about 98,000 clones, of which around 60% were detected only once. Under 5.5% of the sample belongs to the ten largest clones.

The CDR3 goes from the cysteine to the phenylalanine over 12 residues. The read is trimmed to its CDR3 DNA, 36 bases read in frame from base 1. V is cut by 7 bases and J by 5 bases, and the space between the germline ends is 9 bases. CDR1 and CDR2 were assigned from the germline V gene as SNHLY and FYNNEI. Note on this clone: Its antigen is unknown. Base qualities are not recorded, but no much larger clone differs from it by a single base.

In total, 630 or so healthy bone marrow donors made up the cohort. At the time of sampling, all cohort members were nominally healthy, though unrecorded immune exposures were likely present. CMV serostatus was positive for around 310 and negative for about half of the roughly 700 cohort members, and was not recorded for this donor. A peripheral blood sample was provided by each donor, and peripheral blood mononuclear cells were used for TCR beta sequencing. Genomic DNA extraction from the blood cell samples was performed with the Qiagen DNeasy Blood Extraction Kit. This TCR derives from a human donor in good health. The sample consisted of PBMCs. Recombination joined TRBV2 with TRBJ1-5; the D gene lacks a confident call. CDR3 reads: CASTRPDQPQHF. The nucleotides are TGTGCCAGCACCAGGCCCGATCAGCCCCAGCATTTT.